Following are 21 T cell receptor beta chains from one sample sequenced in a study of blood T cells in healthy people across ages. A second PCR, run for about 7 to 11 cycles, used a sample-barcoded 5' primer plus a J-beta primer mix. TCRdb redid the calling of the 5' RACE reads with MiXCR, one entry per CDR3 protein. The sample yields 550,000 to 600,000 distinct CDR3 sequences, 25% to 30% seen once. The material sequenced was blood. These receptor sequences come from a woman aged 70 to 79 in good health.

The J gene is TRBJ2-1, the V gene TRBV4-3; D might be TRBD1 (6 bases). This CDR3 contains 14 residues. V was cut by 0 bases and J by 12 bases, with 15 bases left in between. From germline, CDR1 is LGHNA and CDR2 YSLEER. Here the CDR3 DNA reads TGCGCCAGCAGCCAAGATGGCCGGACAGTAGGGCAGTTCTTC. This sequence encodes CASSQDGRTVGQFF.

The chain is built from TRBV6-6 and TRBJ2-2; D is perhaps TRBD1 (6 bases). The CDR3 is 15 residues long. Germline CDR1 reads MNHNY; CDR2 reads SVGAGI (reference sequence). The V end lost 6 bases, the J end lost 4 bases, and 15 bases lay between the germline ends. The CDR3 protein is CASRTAGVGTGELFF. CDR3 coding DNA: TGTGCCAGCAGAACGGCAGGGGTCGGCACCGGGGAGCTGTTTTTT.

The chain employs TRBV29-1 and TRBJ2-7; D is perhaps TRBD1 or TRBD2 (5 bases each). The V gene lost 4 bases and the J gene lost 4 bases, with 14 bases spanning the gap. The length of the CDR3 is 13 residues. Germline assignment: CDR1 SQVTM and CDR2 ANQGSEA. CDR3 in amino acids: CSVGGRQRYEQYF. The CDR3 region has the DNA TGCAGCGTTGGGGGACGACAGAGATACGAGCAGTACTTC.

The CDR3 DNA reads as TGTGCCAGCAGCCAAGATCTTGGGACAGGCTACACCTTC. Translated: CASSQDLGTGYTF. The chain has TRBV4-2 and TRBJ1-2; maybe TRBD1 (6 bases). Germline assignment: CDR1 LGHNA and CDR2 YNFKEQ. This CDR3 spans 13 amino acids. The V end lost 0 bases, the J end lost 8 bases, and 10 bases lay between the germline ends.

CDR3 region: CASSRDRRSEAFF. As DNA, the CDR3 is TGCGCCAGCAGCCGGGACAGGAGATCTGAAGCTTTCTTT. The chain joins TRBV5-1 to TRBJ1-1, with 8 bases matching TRBD1. V trimming: 4 bases; J trimming: 6 bases; junction bases outside the gene matches: 5. CDR1 is SGHRS and CDR2 is YFSETQ in the germline V gene. CDR3 length: 13 residues.

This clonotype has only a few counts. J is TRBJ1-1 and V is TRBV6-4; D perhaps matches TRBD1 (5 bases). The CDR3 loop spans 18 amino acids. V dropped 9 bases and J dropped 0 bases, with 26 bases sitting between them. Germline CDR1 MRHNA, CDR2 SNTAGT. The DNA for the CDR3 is TGTGCCAGTACCCTTTGGCTCGGGGTGACAGTGATGAACACTGAAGCTTTCTTT. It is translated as CASTLWLGVTVMNTEAFF.

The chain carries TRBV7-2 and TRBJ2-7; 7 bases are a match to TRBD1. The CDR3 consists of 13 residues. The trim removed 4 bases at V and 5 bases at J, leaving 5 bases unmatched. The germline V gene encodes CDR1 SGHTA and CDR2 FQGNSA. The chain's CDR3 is CASSSDRRHEQYF. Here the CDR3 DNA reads TGTGCCAGCAGCTCGGACAGGAGACACGAGCAGTACTTC.

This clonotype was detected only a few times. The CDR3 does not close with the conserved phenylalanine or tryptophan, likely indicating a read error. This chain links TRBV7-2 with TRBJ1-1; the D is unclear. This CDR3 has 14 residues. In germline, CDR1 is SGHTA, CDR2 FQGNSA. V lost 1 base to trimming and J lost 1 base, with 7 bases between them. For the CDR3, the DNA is TGTGCCAGCAGCTTAGATGGAACGAACACTGAAGCTTTCCTT. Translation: CASSLDGTNTEAFL.

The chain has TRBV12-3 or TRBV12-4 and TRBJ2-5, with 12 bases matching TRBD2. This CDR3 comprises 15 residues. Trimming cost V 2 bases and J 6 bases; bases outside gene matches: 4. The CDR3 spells CASSLLTSGGKTQYF. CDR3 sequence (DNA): TGTGCCAGCAGTTTACTGACTAGCGGGGGAAAGACCCAGTACTTC.

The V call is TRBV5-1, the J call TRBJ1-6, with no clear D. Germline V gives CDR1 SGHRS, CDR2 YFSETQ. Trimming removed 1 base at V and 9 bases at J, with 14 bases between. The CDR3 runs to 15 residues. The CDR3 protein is CASSLLGPQISPLHF. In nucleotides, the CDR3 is TGCGCCAGCAGCTTGCTCGGGCCCCAGATTTCACCCCTCCACTTT.

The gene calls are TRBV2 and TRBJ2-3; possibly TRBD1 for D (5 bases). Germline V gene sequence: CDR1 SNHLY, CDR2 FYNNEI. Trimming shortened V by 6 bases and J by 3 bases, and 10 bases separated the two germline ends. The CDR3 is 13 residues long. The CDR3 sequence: CASRSRQTDTQYF. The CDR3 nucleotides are TGTGCCAGCAGATCCCGACAGACAGATACGCAGTATTTT.

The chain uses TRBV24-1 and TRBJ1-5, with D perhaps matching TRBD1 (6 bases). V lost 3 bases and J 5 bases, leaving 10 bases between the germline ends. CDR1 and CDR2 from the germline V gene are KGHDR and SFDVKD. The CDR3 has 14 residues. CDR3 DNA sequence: TGTGCCACCAGTGATCCCGGACAGTATCAGCCCCAGCATTTT. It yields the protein CATSDPGQYQPQHF.

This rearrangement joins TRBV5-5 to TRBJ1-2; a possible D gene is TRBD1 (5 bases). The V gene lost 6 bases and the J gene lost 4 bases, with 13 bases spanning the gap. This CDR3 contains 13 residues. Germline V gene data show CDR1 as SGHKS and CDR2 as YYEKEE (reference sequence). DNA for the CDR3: TGTGCCAGCACCGACCGGGACCTCTATGGCTACACCTTC. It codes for CASTDRDLYGYTF.

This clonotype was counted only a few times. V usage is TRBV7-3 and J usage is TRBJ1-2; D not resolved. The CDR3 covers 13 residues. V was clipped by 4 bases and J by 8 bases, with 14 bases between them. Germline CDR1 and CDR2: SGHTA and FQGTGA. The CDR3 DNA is TGTGCCAGCAGCTCCCTCCCGGGTAGCGGCTACACCTTC. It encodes CASSSLPGSGYTF.

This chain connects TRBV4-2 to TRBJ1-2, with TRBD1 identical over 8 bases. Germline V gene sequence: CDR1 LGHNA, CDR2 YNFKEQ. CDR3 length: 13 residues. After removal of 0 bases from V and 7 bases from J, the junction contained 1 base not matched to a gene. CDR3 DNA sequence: TGTGCCAGCAGCCAAGATGACAGGGGTGGCTACACCTTC. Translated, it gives CASSQDDRGGYTF.

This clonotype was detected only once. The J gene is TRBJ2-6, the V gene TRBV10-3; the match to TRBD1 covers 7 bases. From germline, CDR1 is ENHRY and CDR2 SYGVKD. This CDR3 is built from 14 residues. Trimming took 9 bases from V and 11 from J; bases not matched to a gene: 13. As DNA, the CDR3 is TGTGCCATTGGGGACAGTCTGTTGTCCGACGTCCTGACTTTC. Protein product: CAIGDSLLSDVLTF.

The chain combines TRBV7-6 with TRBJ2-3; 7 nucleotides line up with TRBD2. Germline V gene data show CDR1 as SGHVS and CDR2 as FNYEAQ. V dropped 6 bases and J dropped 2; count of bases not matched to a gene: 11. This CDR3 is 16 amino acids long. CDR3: CASSPLVGGPTDTQYF. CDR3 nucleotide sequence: TGTGCCAGCAGTCCCCTAGTGGGAGGGCCCACAGATACGCAGTATTTT. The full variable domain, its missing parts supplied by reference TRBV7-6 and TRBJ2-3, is GAGVSQSPRYKVTKRGQDVALRCDPISGHVSLYWYRQALGQGPEFLTYFNYEAQQDKSGLPNDRFSAERPEGSISTLTIQRTEQRDSAMYRCASSPLVGGPTDTQYFGPGTRLTVL.

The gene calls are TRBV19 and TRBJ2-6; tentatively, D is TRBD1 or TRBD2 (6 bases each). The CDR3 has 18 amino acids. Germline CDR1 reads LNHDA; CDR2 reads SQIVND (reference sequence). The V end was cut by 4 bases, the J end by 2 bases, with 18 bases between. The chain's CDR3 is CASSKGGSRGPGANVLTF. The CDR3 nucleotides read TGTGCCAGTAGTAAGGGGGGTAGTCGGGGTCCTGGGGCCAACGTCCTGACTTTC.

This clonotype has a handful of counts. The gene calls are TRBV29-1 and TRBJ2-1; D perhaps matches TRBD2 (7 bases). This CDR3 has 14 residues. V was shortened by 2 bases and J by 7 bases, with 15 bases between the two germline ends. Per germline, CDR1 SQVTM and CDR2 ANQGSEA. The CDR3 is CSVELRGPGNEQFF. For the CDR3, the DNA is TGCAGCGTTGAATTGCGGGGGCCGGGGAATGAGCAGTTCTTC.

The chain's CDR3 is CASPPRGNRINQPQHF. CDR3 bases: TGTGCCAGCCCCCCCCGGGGTAACAGAATAAATCAGCCCCAGCATTTT. V and J are TRBV7-9 and TRBJ1-5; no clear D gene. CDR1 is SEHNR and CDR2 is FQNEAQ in the germline V gene (reference sequence). This CDR3 contains 16 residues. Trimming shortened V by 8 bases and J by 4 bases, and 21 bases separated the two germline ends. Based on the CDR3 plus reference TRBV7-9 and TRBJ1-5, the full variable domain is DTGVSQNPRHKITKRGQNVTFRCDPISEHNRLYWYRQTLGQGPEFLTYFQNEAQLEKSRLLSDRFSAERPKGSFSTLEIQRTEQGDSAMYLCASPPRGNRINQPQHFGDGTRLSIL.

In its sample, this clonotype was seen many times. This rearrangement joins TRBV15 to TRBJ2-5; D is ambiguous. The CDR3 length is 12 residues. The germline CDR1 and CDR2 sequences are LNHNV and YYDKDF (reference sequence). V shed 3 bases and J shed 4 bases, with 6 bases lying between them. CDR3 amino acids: CATSRVGETQYF. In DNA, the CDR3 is TGTGCCACCAGCAGGGTAGGAGAGACCCAGTACTTC.